This T cell receptor beta chain emerged from a study of CD4 T cells in relation to SARS-CoV-2 and coronaviruses. The V and J ends lost 2 bases and 1 base, in that order; junction bases with no gene match: 10. The CDR3 extends over 17 amino acids. Per germline, CDR1 SEHNR and CDR2 FQNEAQ (reference sequence). The unexposed donors gave CD4+ T cells in about 2011-2019, prior to COVID-19. CD4+ T cells were isolated from the cells after around 9 days of culture. The table came from immunoSEQ multiplex PCR; TCRdb's copy has only in-frame clones and leaves some out. The data contain around 25,000 clones, 73% of them singletons. Notes on this clone: The antigen is not known.

The receptor comes from a human donor in good health. The chain combines TRBV7-9 with TRBJ1-1, with TRBD1 matching 7 bases. Sample: CD4+ T cells from PBMCs, cultured in vitro. The CDR3 protein is CASSLKTGSHRNTEAFF. The CDR3 nucleotides are TGTGCCAGCAGCTTAAAGACAGGGTCTCATAGGAACACTGAAGCTTTCTTT.